This paragraph covers one T cell receptor beta chain sequence. Its antigen is unknown. Germline assignment: CDR1 MNHEY and CDR2 SMNVEV (reference sequence). The trim removed 4 bases at V and 4 bases at J, leaving 9 bases unmatched. There are 16 residues in the CDR3. The data stem from a study of shared clonotypes between healthy human individuals. Overall study findings and caveats: Memory subsets generally showed smaller estimated richness than naive subsets did.

The assay was immunoSEQ multiplex PCR, and TCRdb's table has in-frame clones only and misses some. The data show about 800,000 clones, 90% to 97% seen once. CD45RO-negative CD8 cells positively selected for CCR7 made up the naive population, which excluded terminally differentiated effector memory CD45RA+ cells. The chain links TRBV27 to TRBJ2-2, with 7 positions matching TRBD2. This clonotype was sampled from a man under 40 in good health. The sample comprised naive CD8+ T cells sorted from blood. This chain's CDR3 is CASSSGGLGGTGELFF. The CDR3 region has the DNA TGTGCCAGCAGTTCGGGCGGACTAGGAGGCACCGGGGAGCTGTTTTTT.